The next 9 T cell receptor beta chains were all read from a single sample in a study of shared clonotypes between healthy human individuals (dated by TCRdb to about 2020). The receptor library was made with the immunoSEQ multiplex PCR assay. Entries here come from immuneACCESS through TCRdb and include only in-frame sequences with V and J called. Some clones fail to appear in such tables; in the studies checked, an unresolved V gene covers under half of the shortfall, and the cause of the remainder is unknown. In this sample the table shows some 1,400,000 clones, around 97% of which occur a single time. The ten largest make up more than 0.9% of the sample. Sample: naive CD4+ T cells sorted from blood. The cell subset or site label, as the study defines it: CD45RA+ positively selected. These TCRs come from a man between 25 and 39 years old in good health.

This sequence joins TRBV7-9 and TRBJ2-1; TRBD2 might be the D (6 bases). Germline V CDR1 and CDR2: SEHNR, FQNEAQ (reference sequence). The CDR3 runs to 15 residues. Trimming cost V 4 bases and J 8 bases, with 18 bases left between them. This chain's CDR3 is CASSSTRSYFDEQFF. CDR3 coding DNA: TGTGCCAGCAGCTCGACTAGGTCCTATTTCGATGAGCAGTTCTTC.

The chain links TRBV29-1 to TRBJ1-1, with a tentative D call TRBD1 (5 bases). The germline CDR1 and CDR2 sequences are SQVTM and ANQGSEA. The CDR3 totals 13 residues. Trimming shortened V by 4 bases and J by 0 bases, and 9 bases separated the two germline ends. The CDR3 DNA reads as TGCAGCGTTGTAAGGGGAATGAACACTGAAGCTTTCTTT. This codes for CSVVRGMNTEAFF.

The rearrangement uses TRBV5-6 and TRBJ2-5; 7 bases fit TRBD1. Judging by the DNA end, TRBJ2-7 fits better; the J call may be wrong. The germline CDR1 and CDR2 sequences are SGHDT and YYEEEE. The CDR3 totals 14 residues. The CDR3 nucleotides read TGTGCCAGCAGCTTGGGGGGACAGTTCTACGAGCAGTACTTC. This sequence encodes CASSLGGQFYEQYF.

The CDR3 loop is CSVEAGLSTEAFF. The DNA of the CDR3 is TGCAGCGTTGAGGCAGGGTTGAGCACTGAAGCTTTCTTT. The chain is built from TRBV29-1 and TRBJ1-1, with TRBD1 as a possible D gene (5 bases). From germline, CDR1 is SQVTM and CDR2 ANQGSEA. CDR3 length: 13 amino acids. V was shortened by 3 bases and J by 4 bases, with 12 bases between the two germline ends.

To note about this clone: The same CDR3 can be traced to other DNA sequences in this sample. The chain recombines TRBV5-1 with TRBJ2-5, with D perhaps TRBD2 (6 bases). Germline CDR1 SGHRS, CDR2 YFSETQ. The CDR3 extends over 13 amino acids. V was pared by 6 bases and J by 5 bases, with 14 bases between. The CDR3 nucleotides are TGCGCCAGCATCGGGAGCCCCGGGGAGACCCAGTACTTC. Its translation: CASIGSPGETQYF.

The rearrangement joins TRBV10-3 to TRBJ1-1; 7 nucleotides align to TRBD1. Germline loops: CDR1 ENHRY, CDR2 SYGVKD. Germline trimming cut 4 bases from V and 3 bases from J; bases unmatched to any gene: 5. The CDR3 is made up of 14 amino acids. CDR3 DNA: TGTGCCATCAGTGTCAGGGGGGAGGACACTGAAGCTTTCTTT. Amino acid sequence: CAISVRGEDTEAFF.

The CDR3 nucleotides are TGTGCCATCAGTGAGTCGAGGGATACGCAGTATTTT. Its translation: CAISESRDTQYF. The V gene is TRBV10-3, the J gene TRBJ2-3; D is undetermined. V lost 0 bases to trimming and J lost 6 bases, with 4 bases between them. This CDR3 has 12 amino acids. Germline V lookup: CDR1 ENHRY, CDR2 SYGVKD.

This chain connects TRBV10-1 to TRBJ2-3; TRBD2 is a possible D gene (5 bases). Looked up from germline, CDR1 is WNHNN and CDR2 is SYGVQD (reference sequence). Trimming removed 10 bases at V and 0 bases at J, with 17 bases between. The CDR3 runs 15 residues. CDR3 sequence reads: CANQLSGNSTDTQYF. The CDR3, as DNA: TGCGCCAACCAATTATCGGGGAACAGCACAGATACGCAGTATTTT.

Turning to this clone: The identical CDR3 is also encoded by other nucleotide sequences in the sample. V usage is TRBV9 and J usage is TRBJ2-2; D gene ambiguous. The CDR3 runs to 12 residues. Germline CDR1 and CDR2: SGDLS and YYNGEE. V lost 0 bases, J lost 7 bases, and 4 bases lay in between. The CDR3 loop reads CASSVAHGELFF. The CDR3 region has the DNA TGTGCCAGCAGCGTAGCACACGGGGAGCTGTTTTTT.